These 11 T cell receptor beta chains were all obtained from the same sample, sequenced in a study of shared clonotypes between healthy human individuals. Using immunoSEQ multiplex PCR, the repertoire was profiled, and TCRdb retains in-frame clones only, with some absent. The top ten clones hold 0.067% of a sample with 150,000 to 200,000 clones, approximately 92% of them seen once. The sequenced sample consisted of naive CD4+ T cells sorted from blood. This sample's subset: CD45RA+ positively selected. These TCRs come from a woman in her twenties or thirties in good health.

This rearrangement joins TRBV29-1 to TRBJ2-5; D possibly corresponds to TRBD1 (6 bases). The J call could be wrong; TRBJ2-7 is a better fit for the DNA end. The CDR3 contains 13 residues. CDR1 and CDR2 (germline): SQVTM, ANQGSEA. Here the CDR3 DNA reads TGCAGCGTTGAGTCGGCGACAGGCTACGAGCAGTACTTC. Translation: CSVESATGYEQYF.

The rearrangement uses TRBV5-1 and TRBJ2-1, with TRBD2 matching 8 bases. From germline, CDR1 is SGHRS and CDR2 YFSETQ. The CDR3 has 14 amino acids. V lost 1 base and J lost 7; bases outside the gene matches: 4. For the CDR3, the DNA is TGCGCCAGCAGCTTGTCGGCGGGGGGTAATGAGCAGTTCTTC. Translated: CASSLSAGGNEQFF.

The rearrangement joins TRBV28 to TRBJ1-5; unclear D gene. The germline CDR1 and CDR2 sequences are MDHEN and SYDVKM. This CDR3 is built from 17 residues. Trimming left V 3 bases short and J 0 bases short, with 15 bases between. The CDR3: CASSFNLQSYSNQPQHF. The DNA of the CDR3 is TGTGCCAGCAGTTTCAATTTGCAGTCATATAGCAATCAGCCCCAGCATTTT.

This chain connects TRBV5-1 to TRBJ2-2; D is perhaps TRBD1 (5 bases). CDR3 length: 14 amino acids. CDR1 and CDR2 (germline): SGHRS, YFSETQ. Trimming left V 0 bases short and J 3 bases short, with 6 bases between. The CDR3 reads CASSLGQYTGELFF. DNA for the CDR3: TGCGCCAGCAGCTTGGGACAGTACACCGGGGAGCTGTTTTTT.

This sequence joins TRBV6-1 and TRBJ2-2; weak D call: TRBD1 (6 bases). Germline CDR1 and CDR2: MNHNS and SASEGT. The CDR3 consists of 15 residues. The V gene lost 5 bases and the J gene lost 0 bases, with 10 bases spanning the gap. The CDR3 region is CASSPRTANTGELFF. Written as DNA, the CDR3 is TGTGCCAGCAGTCCCCGGACAGCGAACACCGGGGAGCTGTTTTTT.

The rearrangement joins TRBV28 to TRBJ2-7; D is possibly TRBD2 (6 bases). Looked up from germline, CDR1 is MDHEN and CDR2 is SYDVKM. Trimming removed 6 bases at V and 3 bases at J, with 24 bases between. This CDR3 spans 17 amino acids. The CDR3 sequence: CASRQTLGGKSFYEQYF. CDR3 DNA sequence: TGTGCCAGCAGACAAACCCTCGGGGGAAAAAGCTTCTACGAGCAGTACTTC.

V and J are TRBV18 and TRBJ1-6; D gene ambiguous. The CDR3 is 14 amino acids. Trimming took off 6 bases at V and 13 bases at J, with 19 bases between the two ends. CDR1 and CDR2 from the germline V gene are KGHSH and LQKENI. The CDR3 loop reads CASSGGASLGPLHF. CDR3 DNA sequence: TGTGCCAGCTCCGGAGGAGCCTCCCTAGGGCCCCTCCACTTT.

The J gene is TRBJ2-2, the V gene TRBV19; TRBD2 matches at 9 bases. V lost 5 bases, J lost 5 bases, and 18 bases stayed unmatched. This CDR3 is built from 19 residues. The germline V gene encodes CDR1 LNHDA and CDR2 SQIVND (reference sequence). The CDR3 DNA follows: TGTGCCAGTAGTTGGGGCCTTAGACTGGCGGGAGGGCCGACCGGGGAGCTGTTTTTT. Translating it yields CASSWGLRLAGGPTGELFF.

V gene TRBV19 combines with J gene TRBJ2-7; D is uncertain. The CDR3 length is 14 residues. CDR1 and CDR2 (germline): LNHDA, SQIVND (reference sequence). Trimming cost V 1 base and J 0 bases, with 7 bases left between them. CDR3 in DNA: TGTGCCAGTAGTATAGTTCCAGGCTCCTACGAGCAGTACTTC. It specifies CASSIVPGSYEQYF. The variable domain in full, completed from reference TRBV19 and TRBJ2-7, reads DGGITQSPKYLFRKEGQNVTLSCEQNLNHDAMYWYRQDPGQGLRLIYYSQIVNDFQKGDIAEGYSVSREKKESFPLTVTSAQKNPTAFYLCASSIVPGSYEQYFGPGTRLTVT.

The chain's CDR3 is CASSALDSGRELFF. The CDR3 DNA is TGTGCCAGCAGTGCCCTTGACAGCGGCCGGGAGCTGTTTTTT. The rearrangement uses TRBV5-4 and TRBJ2-2, with D possibly being TRBD1 or TRBD2 (5 bases each). Per germline, CDR1 SGHNT and CDR2 YYREEE (reference sequence). V lost 5 bases and J 9 bases, leaving 17 bases between the germline ends. There are 14 residues in the CDR3.

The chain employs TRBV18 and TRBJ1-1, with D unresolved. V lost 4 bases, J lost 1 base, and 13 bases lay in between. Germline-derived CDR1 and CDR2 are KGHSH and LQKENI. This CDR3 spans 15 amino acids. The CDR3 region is CASSLRERENTEAFF. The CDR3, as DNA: TGTGCCAGCTCACTAAGAGAAAGGGAGAACACTGAAGCTTTCTTT.